The clone carrying this T cell receptor (beta chain) has just a few counts. Here immunoSEQ multiplex PCR was the method, and the copy in TCRdb shows in-frame clones only, minus some. The sample carries about 660,000 clones, roughly 88% recorded once. The sample is drawn from a study of shared T cell receptors in the human thymus. Germline V gene sequence: CDR1 SQVTM, CDR2 ANQGSEA. The ends lost 3 bases at V and 4 bases at J; junction bases unmatched: 7. CDR3 length: 15 amino acids. Separately, the same data were catalogued under a study of human thymus T cells. In that study: Thymic tissue was derived from resections collected during corrective heart surgery. Repertoires sampled from thymus and blood appeared biased in V and J gene usage.

Sequencing was done on a sample of thymocytes. The receptor comes from a boy younger than two with a congenital heart defect. The chain is built from TRBV29-1 and TRBJ2-7, with 12 bases aligning to TRBD2. CDR3 sequence reads: CSVDWLAGGKYEQYF. The CDR3 nucleotides are TGCAGCGTTGATTGGCTAGCGGGAGGGAAGTACGAGCAGTACTTC.